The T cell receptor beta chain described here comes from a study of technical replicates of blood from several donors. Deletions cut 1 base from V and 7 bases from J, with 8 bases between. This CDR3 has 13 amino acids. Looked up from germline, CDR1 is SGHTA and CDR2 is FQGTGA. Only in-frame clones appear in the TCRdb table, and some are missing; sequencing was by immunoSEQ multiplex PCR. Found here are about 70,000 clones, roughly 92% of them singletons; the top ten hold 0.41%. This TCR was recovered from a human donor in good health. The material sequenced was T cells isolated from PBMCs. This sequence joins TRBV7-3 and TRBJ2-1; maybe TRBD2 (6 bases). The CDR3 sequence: CASSLNRGNEQFF. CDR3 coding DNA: TGTGCCAGCAGCTTAAATCGGGGGAATGAGCAGTTCTTC.